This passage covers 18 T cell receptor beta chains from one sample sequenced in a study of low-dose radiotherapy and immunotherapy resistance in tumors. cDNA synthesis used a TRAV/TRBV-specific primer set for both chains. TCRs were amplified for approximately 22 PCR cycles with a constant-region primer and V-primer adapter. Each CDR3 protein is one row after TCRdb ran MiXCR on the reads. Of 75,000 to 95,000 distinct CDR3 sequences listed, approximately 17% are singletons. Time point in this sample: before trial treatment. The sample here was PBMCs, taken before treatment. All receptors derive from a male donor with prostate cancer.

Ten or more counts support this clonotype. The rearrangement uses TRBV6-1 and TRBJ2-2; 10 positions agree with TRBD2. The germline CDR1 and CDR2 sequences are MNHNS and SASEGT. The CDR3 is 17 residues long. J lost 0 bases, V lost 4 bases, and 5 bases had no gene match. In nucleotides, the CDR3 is TGTGCCAGCAGTGCAACCCTAGCGGGAGCGAACACCGGGGAGCTGTTTTTT. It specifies CASSATLAGANTGELFF.

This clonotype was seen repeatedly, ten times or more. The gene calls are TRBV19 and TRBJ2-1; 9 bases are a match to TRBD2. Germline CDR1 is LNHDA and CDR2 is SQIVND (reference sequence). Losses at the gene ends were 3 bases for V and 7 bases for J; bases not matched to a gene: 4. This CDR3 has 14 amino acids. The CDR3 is CASSIGSGSNEQFF. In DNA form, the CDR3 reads TGTGCCAGTAGTATCGGTAGCGGGAGTAATGAGCAGTTCTTC. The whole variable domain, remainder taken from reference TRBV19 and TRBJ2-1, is DGGITQSPKYLFRKEGQNVTLSCEQNLNHDAMYWYRQDPGQGLRLIYYSQIVNDFQKGDIAEGYSVSREKKESFPLTVTSAQKNPTAFYLCASSIGSGSNEQFFGPGTRLTVL.

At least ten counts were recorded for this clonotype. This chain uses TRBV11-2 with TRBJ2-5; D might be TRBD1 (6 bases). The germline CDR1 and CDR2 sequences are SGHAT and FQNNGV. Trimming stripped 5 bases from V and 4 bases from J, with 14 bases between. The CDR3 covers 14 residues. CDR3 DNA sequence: TGTGCCAGCAGCAACAGGGAGTTCGGAGAGACCCAGTACTTC. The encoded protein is CASSNREFGETQYF.

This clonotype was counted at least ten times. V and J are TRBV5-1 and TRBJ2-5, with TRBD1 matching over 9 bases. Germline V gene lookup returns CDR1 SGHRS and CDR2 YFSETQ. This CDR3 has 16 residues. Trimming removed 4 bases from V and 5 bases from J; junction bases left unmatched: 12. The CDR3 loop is CASSERTGVARETQYF. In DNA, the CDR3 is TGCGCCAGCAGCGAGCGGACAGGGGTAGCACGGGAGACCCAGTACTTC.

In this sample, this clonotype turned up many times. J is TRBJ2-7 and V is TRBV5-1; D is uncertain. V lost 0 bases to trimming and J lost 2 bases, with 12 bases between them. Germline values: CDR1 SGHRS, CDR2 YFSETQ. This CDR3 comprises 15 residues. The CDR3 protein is CASSLDTSNTYEQYF. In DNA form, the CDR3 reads TGCGCCAGCAGCTTGGACACCTCCAACACCTACGAGCAGTACTTC.

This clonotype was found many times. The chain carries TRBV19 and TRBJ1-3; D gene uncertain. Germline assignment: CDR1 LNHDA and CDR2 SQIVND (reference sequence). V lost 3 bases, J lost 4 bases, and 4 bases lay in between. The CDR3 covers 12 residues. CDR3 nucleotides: TGTGCCAGTAGTATCCCCGGAAACACCATATATTTT. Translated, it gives CASSIPGNTIYF.

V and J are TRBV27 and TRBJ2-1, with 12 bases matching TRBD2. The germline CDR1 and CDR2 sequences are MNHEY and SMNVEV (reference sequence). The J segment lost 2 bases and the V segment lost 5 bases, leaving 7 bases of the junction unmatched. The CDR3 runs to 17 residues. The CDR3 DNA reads TGTGCCAGCAGTCGGTCTAGCGGGGGGGCCCCCTACAATGAGCAGTTCTTC. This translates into CASSRSSGGAPYNEQFF.

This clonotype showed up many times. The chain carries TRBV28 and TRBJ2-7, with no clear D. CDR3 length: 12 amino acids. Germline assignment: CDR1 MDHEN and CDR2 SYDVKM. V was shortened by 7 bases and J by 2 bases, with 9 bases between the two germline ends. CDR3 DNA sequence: TGTGCCAGCACCTCCTCAGCCTACGAGCAGTACTTC. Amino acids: CASTSSAYEQYF.

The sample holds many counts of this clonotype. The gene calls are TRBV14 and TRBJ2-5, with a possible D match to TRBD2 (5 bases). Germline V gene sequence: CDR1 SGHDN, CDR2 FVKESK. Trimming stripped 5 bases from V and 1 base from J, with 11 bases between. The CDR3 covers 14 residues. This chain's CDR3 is CASSWRFPQETQYF. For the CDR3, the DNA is TGTGCCAGCAGCTGGAGGTTCCCCCAAGAGACCCAGTACTTC.

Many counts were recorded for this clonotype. CDR3 protein: CASKPTGSGSNQPQHF. The CDR3 DNA is TGTGCCAGCAAACCGACAGGGTCGGGGAGCAATCAGCCCCAGCATTTT. This rearrangement joins TRBV2 to TRBJ1-5, with 7 positions matching TRBD1. The V segment lost 7 bases and the J segment 1 base; nucleotides outside the gene matches: 10. The CDR3 contains 16 residues. CDR1 and CDR2 (germline): SNHLY, FYNNEI.

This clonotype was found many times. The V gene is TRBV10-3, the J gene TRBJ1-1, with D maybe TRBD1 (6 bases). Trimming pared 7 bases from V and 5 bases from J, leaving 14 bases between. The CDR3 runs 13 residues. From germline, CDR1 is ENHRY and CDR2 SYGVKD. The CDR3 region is CAIKIEGGTEAFF. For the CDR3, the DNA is TGTGCCATCAAGATCGAGGGGGGTACTGAAGCTTTCTTT.

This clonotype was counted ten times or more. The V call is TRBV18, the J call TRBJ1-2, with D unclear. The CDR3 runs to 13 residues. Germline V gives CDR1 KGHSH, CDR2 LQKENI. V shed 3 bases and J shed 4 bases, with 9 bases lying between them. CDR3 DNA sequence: TGTGCCAGCTCACCTAGGAATATCTATGGCTACACCTTC. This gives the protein CASSPRNIYGYTF.

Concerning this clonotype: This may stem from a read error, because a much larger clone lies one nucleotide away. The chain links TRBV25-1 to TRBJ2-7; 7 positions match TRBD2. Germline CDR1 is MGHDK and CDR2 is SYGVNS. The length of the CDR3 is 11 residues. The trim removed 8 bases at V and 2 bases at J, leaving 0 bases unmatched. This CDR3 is CASGGAYEQYF. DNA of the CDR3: TGTGCCAGCGGGGGGGCCTACGAGCAGTACTTC.

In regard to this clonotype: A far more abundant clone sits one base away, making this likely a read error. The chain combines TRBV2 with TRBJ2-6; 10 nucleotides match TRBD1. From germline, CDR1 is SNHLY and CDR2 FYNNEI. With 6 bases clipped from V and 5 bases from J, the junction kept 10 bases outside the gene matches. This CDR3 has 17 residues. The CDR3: CASSLGQGGARANVLTF. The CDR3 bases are TGTGCCAGCAGCCTAGGACAGGGGGGAGCTAGGGCCAACGTCCTGACTTTC.

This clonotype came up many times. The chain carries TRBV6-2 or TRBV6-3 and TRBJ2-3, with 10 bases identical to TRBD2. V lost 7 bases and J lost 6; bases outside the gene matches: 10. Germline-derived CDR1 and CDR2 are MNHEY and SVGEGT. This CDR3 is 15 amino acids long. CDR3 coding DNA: TGTGCCAGCAAGGCTAGCGGGGGCGGACACGATACGCAGTATTTT. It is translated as CASKASGGGHDTQYF.

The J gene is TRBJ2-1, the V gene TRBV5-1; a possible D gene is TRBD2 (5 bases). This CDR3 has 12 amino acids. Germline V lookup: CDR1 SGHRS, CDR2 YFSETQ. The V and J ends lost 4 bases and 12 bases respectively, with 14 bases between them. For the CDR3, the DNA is TGCGCCAGCAGCGCGACGTTTAGCGTGCAGTTCTTC. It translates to CASSATFSVQFF.

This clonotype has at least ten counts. CDR3 in amino acids: CSVRKVSRGNTGELFF. In nucleotides, the CDR3 is TGCAGTGTGCGGAAGGTGTCGCGGGGTAACACCGGGGAGCTGTTTTTT. V usage is TRBV20-1 and J usage is TRBJ2-2; D perhaps matches TRBD2 (6 bases). Germline V gives CDR1 DFQATT, CDR2 SNEGSKA (reference sequence). The CDR3 runs to 16 residues. V lost 7 bases to trimming and J lost 2 bases, with 20 bases between them.

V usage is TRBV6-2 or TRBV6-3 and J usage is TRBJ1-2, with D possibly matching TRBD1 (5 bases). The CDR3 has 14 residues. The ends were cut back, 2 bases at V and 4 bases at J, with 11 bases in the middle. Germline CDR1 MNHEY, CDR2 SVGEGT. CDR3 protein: CASSYVQGGYGYTF. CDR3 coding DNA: TGTGCCAGCAGTTACGTGCAGGGAGGCTATGGCTACACCTTC.